This T cell receptor beta chain was profiled in a study of regulatory T cells in long-lasting Graves disease. Construction of the TCR beta libraries employed iRepertoire HTBI primers in conjunction with Arm-PCR of CDR3 regions. The authors' processing: Segment identification across samples yielded 60 to 80 TRBV and about 13 TRBJ segments. One entry per CDR3 protein, called by TCRdb with MiXCR from the multiplex PCR reads. For this entry, the V and J calls and clone size follow TCRdb and not the study's own pipeline. This sample yields fewer than 500,000 distinct CDR3 sequences, of which around 16% are seen a single time; 9% to 15% belongs to the top ten. At least ten counts were recorded for this clonotype. Its antigen remains unidentified. The length of the CDR3 is 15 residues. Trimming stripped 1 base from V and 3 bases from J, with 13 bases between. Study-wide points: Persistent disease samples used TRBV28, TRBJ1-2 and TRBJ2-5 preferentially.

The time point was: newly diagnosed GD, antithyroid drugs for less than 3 months. PBMCs provided the RNA from which the TCR library was made. The sample was also linked to a second study, of T cells in Graves' hyperthyroidism and ophthalmopathy.

The TCR sequence derives from a man in his forties or fifties with Graves disease. The chain carries TRBV12-3 or TRBV12-4 and TRBJ2-7; D may correspond to TRBD1 or TRBD2 (5 bases each). Sequenced material: peripheral blood mononuclear cells (PBMCs), taken at new diagnosis, from a patient treated with antithyroid drugs. The CDR3 protein is CASSLVEGRNYEQYF. CDR3 DNA: TGTGCCAGCAGTTTAGTCGAGGGGAGAAACTACGAGCAGTACTTC.